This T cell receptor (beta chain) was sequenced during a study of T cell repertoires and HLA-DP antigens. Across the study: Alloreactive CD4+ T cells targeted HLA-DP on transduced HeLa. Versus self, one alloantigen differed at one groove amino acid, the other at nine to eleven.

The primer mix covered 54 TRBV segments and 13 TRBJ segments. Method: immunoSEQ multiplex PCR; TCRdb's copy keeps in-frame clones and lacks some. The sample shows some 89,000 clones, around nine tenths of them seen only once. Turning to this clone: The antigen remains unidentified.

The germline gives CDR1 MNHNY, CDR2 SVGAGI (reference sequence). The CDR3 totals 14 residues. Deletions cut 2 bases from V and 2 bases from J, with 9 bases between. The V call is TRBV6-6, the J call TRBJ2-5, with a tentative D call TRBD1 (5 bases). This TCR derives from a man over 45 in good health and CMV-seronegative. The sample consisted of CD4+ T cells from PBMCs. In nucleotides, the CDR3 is TGTGCCAGCAGTTACAAGGGGCGGCAAGAGACCCAGTACTTC. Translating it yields CASSYKGRQETQYF.